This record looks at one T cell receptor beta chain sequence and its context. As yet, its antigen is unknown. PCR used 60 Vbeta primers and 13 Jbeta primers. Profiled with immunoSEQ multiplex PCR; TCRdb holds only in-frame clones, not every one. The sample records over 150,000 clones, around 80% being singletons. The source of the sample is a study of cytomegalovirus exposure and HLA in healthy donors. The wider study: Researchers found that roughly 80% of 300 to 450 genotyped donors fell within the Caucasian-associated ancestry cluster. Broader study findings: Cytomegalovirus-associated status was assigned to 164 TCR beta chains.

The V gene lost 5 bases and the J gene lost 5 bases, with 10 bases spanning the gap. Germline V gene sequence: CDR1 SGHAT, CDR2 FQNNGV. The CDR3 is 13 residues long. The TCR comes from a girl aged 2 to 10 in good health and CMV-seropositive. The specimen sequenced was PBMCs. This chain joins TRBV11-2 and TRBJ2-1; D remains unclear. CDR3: CASSPRGDNEQFF. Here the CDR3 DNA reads TGTGCCAGCAGCCCTCGAGGAGACAATGAGCAGTTCTTC. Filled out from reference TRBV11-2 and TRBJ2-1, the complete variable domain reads EAGVAQSPRYKIIEKRQSVAFWCNPISGHATLYWYQQILGQGPKLLIQFQNNGVVDDSQLPKDRFSAERLKGVDSTLKIQPAKLEDSAVYLCASSPRGDNEQFFGPGTRLTVL.